Detailed here is one TCR beta chain. Antigen: not known. This sample is drawn from a study of cytomegalovirus exposure and HLA in healthy donors. Study observations and caveats: Associated with HLA alleles at 0.05 false discovery rate in a later analysis were 15,000 to 20,000 TCR beta sequences. A later analysis reportedly found that, within productive TCRs, an Asian-associated ancestry cluster had fewer N-insertions than the mean observed across the approximately 690 donors. In a later analysis, V- and J-gene trimming of beta chains associated with a DCLRE1C missense variant, replicated independently. Per a prior analysis, the majority of TCR beta V segments were productive roughly 87% or roughly 30% of the time.

The PCR had 60 Vbeta and 13 Jbeta primers. Assay used: immunoSEQ multiplex PCR; TCRdb lists only in-frame clones, some missing. The data contain approximately 140,000 clones, roughly 80% of them singletons. Germline V gene lookup returns CDR1 MNHEY and CDR2 SMNVEV (reference sequence). V lost 6 bases to trimming and J lost 4 bases; unmatched junction nucleotides: 5. This CDR3 comprises 13 residues. The sequence derives from a female donor in good health and CMV-seronegative. This chain joins TRBV27 and TRBJ1-2, with TRBD1 identical over 7 bases. The sample consisted of PBMCs. The CDR3 DNA reads as TGTGCCAGCAGGCCGCGGGACAGCTATGGCTACACCTTC. It translates to CASRPRDSYGYTF.